The clone carrying this TCR beta chain was detected many times. Sorted inputs of about 20,000 to 1,000,000 cells, with 10%, 30% or 50% RNA, yielded naive CD8 libraries. Germline V lookup: CDR1 MDHEN, CDR2 SYDVKM. This CDR3 contains 12 residues. V lost 7 bases to trimming and J lost 5 bases, with 10 bases between them. This specimen belongs to a study of molecular identifiers for immune sequencing clone quantification. The use of previously described methods and listed TCR primers produced the bulk TCR libraries. TCRdb re-called the PCR reads with MiXCR, one entry per CDR3 protein. The sample has about 640,000 distinct CDR3 sequences, 15% to 20% seen once.

Sequenced material: naive CD8+ T cells from blood, with Jurkat cell RNA spiked in. Subset of the sample: FACS-sorted CD8+CD4-CCR7+CD45RA+ naive T cells. The V call is TRBV28, the J call TRBJ2-3; D gene unclear. The sequence was collected from a human donor in good health. Some libraries in this study had Jurkat cell RNA spiked in. The CDR3 spells CASTPLGDTQYF. The CDR3 DNA reads TGTGCCAGCACCCCCTTAGGAGATACGCAGTATTTT.